Shown below are 19 T cell receptor beta chains from a single sample sequenced in a study of blood T cell repertoires in COVID-19. Data came from immunoSEQ multiplex PCR; TCRdb stores just in-frame clones and leaves some out. Among 450,000 or so clones, about 90% were seen once, and the ten largest hold approximately 0.92%. The specimen sequenced was peripheral blood. The receptors were sampled from a man between 18 and 35 years old with COVID-19, enrolled during active disease.

The J gene is TRBJ2-1, the V gene TRBV9; weak D call: TRBD1 (6 bases). Deletions cut 10 bases from V and 0 bases from J, with 14 bases between. This CDR3 spans 14 amino acids. Germline CDR1 reads SGDLS; CDR2 reads YYNGEE. The CDR3 is CASRPGDSYNEQFF. CDR3 sequence (DNA): TGTGCCTCCCGCCCAGGGGACTCCTACAATGAGCAGTTCTTC.

The CDR3 DNA sequence: TGTGCCAGCAGCCTTTCGACAGTTAATCAGCCCCAGCATTTT. This encodes CASSLSTVNQPQHF. V gene TRBV7-9 combines with J gene TRBJ1-5, with a weak D call TRBD1 (5 bases). V was pared by 5 bases and J by 4 bases, with 12 bases between. From germline, CDR1 is SEHNR and CDR2 FQNEAQ (reference sequence). The CDR3 sequence is 14 residues long. Supplemented by reference TRBV7-9 and TRBJ1-5, the full variable domain reads DTGVSQNPRHKITKRGQNVTFRCDPISEHNRLYWYRQTLGQGPEFLTYFQNEAQLEKSRLLSDRFSAERPKGSFSTLEIQRTEQGDSAMYLCASSLSTVNQPQHFGDGTRLSIL.

The genes are TRBV5-1 and TRBJ1-5, with D possibly TRBD1 on 6 matching bases. This CDR3 spans 14 amino acids. V shed 3 bases and J shed 6 bases, with 13 bases lying between them. In germline, CDR1 is SGHRS, CDR2 YFSETQ. CDR3 bases: TGCGCCAGCAGCTATGTAGGGGGAAGTCAGCCCCAGCATTTT. Residues: CASSYVGGSQPQHF.

This chain joins TRBV4-2 and TRBJ2-3; 7 bases match TRBD2. The germline gives CDR1 LGHNA, CDR2 YNFKEQ. The CDR3 runs 17 residues. J lost 4 bases, V lost 1 base, and 11 bases had no gene match. CDR3 sequence reads: CASSQGRMRELADTQYF. CDR3 sequence (DNA): TGTGCCAGCAGCCAAGGACGCATGCGGGAGCTGGCAGATACGCAGTATTTT.

The CDR3 loop reads CASSQGSTVNTEAFF. CDR3 DNA: TGTGCCAGCAGCCAAGGTTCAACAGTGAACACTGAAGCTTTCTTT. The V gene is TRBV4-2, the J gene TRBJ1-1, with no clear D. V was clipped by 1 base and J by 0 bases, with 9 bases between them. CDR1 is LGHNA and CDR2 is YNFKEQ in the germline V gene. This CDR3 has 15 residues.

The chain links TRBV5-1 to TRBJ1-4; D not resolved. Germline V gene data show CDR1 as SGHRS and CDR2 as YFSETQ. CDR3 size: 15 residues. Trimming stripped 0 bases from V and 0 bases from J, with 6 bases between. The CDR3: CASSLGGATNEKLFF. CDR3 nucleotide sequence: TGCGCCAGCAGCTTGGGAGGTGCAACTAATGAAAAACTGTTTTTT.

CDR3 loop: CASSESEESNQPQHF. The CDR3 DNA reads TGTGCCAGCAGTGAATCTGAGGAGTCCAATCAGCCCCAGCATTTT. V gene TRBV25-1 combines with J gene TRBJ1-5; D call uncertain. Germline values: CDR1 MGHDK, CDR2 SYGVNS. The CDR3 spans 15 residues. V lost 1 base and J lost 3, with 10 bases in between.

The chain recombines TRBV12-3 or TRBV12-4 with TRBJ2-7; TRBD2 matches 11 bases. The CDR3 has 13 amino acids. The junction had 7 bases not matched to a gene; V was cut back by 6 bases and J by 9 bases. The CDR3: CASSRLAGSGQYF. In DNA form, the CDR3 reads TGTGCCAGCAGCCGACTAGCGGGGTCGGGGCAGTACTTC.

The chain is built from TRBV20-1 and TRBJ2-1, with unresolved D. V lost 3 bases and J 9 bases, leaving 6 bases between the germline ends. The CDR3 is 10 amino acids. CDR1 is DFQATT and CDR2 is SNEGSKA in the germline V gene (reference sequence). CDR3: CSARGSEQFF. DNA of the CDR3: TGCAGTGCTAGGGGCTCTGAGCAGTTCTTC.

The chain employs TRBV16 and TRBJ1-5; possibly TRBD1 for D (5 bases). The ends were cut back, 8 bases at V and 0 bases at J, with 11 bases in the middle. The CDR3 spans 14 residues. Germline V lookup: CDR1 KGHSY, CDR2 FQNENV. The CDR3 spells CASCRQNSNQPQHF. The CDR3 DNA is TGTGCCAGCTGTCGACAGAATAGCAATCAGCCCCAGCATTTT.

This clone was detected only a few times. The J gene is TRBJ1-2, the V gene TRBV7-9; 9 positions agree with TRBD1. This CDR3 has 14 residues. From germline, CDR1 is SEHNR and CDR2 FQNEAQ (reference sequence). J was trimmed by 6 bases and V by 3 bases; bases with no gene match: 5. The CDR3 here is CASSFMGTGHGYTF. For the CDR3, the DNA is TGTGCCAGCAGCTTTATGGGGACAGGGCATGGCTACACCTTC.

This sequence joins TRBV6-2 or TRBV6-3 and TRBJ2-4; 10 nucleotides agree with TRBD2. The CDR3 extends over 15 amino acids. The germline V gene encodes CDR1 MNHEY and CDR2 SVGEGT. V was clipped by 0 bases and J by 12 bases; unmatched bases: 8. For the CDR3, the DNA is TGTGCCAGCAGTTACTCGATTCCCGGGACTAGCGCTCAGTACTTC. Amino acids: CASSYSIPGTSAQYF.

The chain has TRBV5-1 and TRBJ2-6; a possible D gene is TRBD1 (6 bases). Trimming left V 6 bases short and J 2 bases short, with 12 bases between. Germline V gene lookup returns CDR1 SGHRS and CDR2 YFSETQ. The CDR3 has 15 amino acids. The CDR3 DNA follows: TGCGCCAGCAAACAGGGTGGAACTGGGGCCAACGTCCTGACTTTC. Its translation: CASKQGGTGANVLTF.

The chain employs TRBV6-5 and TRBJ2-5, with TRBD2 matching over 12 bases. The CDR3 is 15 residues long. V lost 6 bases to trimming and J lost 2 bases; unmatched junction nucleotides: 4. CDR1 and CDR2 (germline): MNHEY, SVGAGI. CDR3 in DNA: TGTGCCAGCAGCCACCTAGCGGGGGGGCAAGAGACCCAGTACTTC. Translating gives CASSHLAGGQETQYF.

CDR3 nucleotides: TGTGCCTGGAGAAGCACTGCAGGGCCCCTCCATAATTCACCCCTCCACTTT. As protein: CAWRSTAGPLHNSPLHF. This sequence joins TRBV30 and TRBJ1-6, with D possibly TRBD1 on 5 matching bases. The germline V and J ends were trimmed by 3 bases and 5 bases, with 20 bases remaining between them. CDR1 is GTSNPN, CDR2 SVGIG, per germline (reference sequence). This CDR3 has 17 residues.

Points on this clone: This sample includes further DNA sequences coding for the same CDR3. V gene TRBV19 combines with J gene TRBJ1-5; D remains ambiguous. The CDR3 spans 13 residues. V was cut by 2 bases and J by 4 bases, with 6 bases left in between. Germline CDR1 and CDR2: LNHDA and SQIVND (reference sequence). CDR3 DNA: TGTGCCAGTAGTATACGCGGAAATCAGCCCCAGCATTTT. Protein product: CASSIRGNQPQHF.

The J gene is TRBJ2-7, the V gene TRBV11-2; 8 positions match TRBD2. The germline V gene encodes CDR1 SGHAT and CDR2 FQNNGV. Losses at the gene ends were 8 bases for V and 5 bases for J; bases not matched to a gene: 8. The CDR3 is made up of 13 amino acids. The CDR3 protein is CASQKREPHEQYF. CDR3 in DNA: TGTGCCAGCCAGAAGCGGGAGCCCCACGAGCAGTACTTC.

The chain has TRBV11-3 and TRBJ2-2, with a tentative D call TRBD1 (6 bases). This CDR3 contains 15 residues. The germline V gene encodes CDR1 SGHNT and CDR2 YENEEA. V was clipped by 5 bases and J by 0 bases, with 10 bases between them. Here the CDR3 DNA reads TGTGCCAGCAGCCCGAGGGGGACGAACACCGGGGAGCTGTTTTTT. Translated: CASSPRGTNTGELFF.

CDR3: CASSLYAEVGTGELFF. The DNA for the CDR3 is TGTGCCAGCAGTTTATACGCGGAGGTGGGCACCGGGGAGCTGTTTTTT. V is TRBV27 and J is TRBJ2-2; perhaps TRBD2 as D (5 bases). V lost 1 base, J lost 4 bases, and 13 bases lay in between. Germline CDR1 MNHEY, CDR2 SMNVEV (reference sequence). The CDR3 totals 16 residues.